This entry lists 15 T cell receptor beta chains sequenced from one sample in a study of STAT3 mutations in large granular lymphocyte leukemia (dated by TCRdb to the late 2010s). Overall study results and their limits: Every T-LGLL patient showed at least one immunodominant TCRbeta clonotype, and about half showed multiple immunodominant subclonotypes.

The antigens for these receptors are not known. The library was obtained by the immunoSEQ multiplex PCR assay. TCRdb retrieved this table from immuneACCESS and kept in-frame rearrangements only. Not all clones are present; in checked studies, unresolved V genes account for under half, and no reason is known for the remainder. The sample data list roughly 10,000 clones, and 88% of these were observed just once. The top ten hold roughly 34% of the sample. The sequencing input was peripheral blood mononuclear cells. The source is a man aged 60-69 years with T-cell large granular lymphocyte leukemia. Some clones in this sample may be carry-over from other donors' samples. The age is the age at diagnosis.

The chain's CDR3 is CASSPRRLMDLNIQYF. As DNA, the CDR3 is TGTGCCAGCAGTCCCAGGCGGTTAATGGACTTAAACATTCAGTACTTC. The rearrangement joins TRBV27 to TRBJ2-4; TRBD2 might be the D (5 bases). CDR3 length: 16 amino acids. The V end was cut by 5 bases, the J end by 6 bases, with 20 bases between. Per the germline V gene, CDR1 is MNHEY and CDR2 is SMNVEV (reference sequence).

J is TRBJ1-1 and V is TRBV6-5; weak D call: TRBD1 (5 bases). The CDR3 loop spans 15 amino acids. The germline V and J ends were trimmed by 0 bases and 2 bases, with 10 bases remaining between them. Germline CDR1 and CDR2: MNHEY and SVGAGI. The CDR3 sequence is CASSYSSGVNTEAFF. CDR3 nucleotide sequence: TGTGCCAGCAGTTACTCGTCGGGGGTCAACACTGAAGCTTTCTTT.

Here the CDR3 DNA reads TGTGCCAGCAGTGAGGCGACAGGGTACACTGAAGCTTTCTTT. Amino acids: CASSEATGYTEAFF. This rearrangement joins TRBV25-1 to TRBJ1-1; the match to TRBD1 covers 7 bases. The junction had 4 bases not matched to a gene; V was cut back by 3 bases and J by 3 bases. Germline-derived CDR1 and CDR2 are MGHDK and SYGVNS. This CDR3 contains 14 residues.

This clone was seen a handful of times. The chain has TRBV12-5 and TRBJ2-7; 7 bases map to TRBD1. CDR1 is LGHNT, CDR2 FRNRAP, per germline. The CDR3 is 20 amino acids. Unmatched junction bases numbered 21, after V lost 2 bases and J lost 2 bases. The CDR3 spells CASGLTPTGYNIRFTYEQYF. The DNA for the CDR3 is TGTGCTAGTGGTTTGACTCCGACAGGGTATAATATTAGATTCACCTACGAGCAGTACTTC.

The chain combines TRBV30 with TRBJ2-7; 7 positions agree with TRBD1. CDR1 is GTSNPN, CDR2 SVGIG, per germline (reference sequence). The CDR3 has 14 residues. J lost 3 bases, V lost 4 bases, and 9 bases had no gene match. The CDR3 DNA is TGTGCCTGGAATTGGCCGGGACAGAACTACGAGCAGTACTTC. This codes for CAWNWPGQNYEQYF. Full variable domain (outside the CDR3, taken from reference TRBV30 and TRBJ2-7): SQTIHQWPATLVQPVGSPLSLECTVEGTSNPNLYWYRQAAGRGLQLLFYSVGIGQISSEVPQNLSASRPQDRQFILSSKKLLLSDSGFYLCAWNWPGQNYEQYFGPGTRLTVT.

The V call is TRBV27, the J call TRBJ2-7, with TRBD1 matching 9 bases. With V trimmed by 4 bases and J by 4 bases, 5 bases remained unmatched. Germline V gene lookup returns CDR1 MNHEY and CDR2 SMNVEV (reference sequence). This CDR3 comprises 14 residues. The chain's CDR3 is CASSSWDRVYEQYF. The CDR3 bases are TGTGCCAGCAGTTCCTGGGACAGGGTTTACGAGCAGTACTTC.

The CDR3 DNA is TGCAGCGTTGAGGTGGGGGCCCAGGGCTATGGCTACACCTTC. It codes for CSVEVGAQGYGYTF. The chain employs TRBV29-1 and TRBJ1-2, with TRBD1 as a possible D gene (6 bases). The CDR3 runs to 14 residues. From germline, CDR1 is SQVTM and CDR2 ANQGSEA. V dropped 3 bases and J dropped 4 bases, with 15 bases sitting between them.

The DNA for the CDR3 is TGTGCCAGCAGCACAACGTATGGGGTCAACTATGGCTACACCTTC. This encodes CASSTTYGVNYGYTF. This chain uses TRBV25-1 with TRBJ1-2; D unclear. CDR1 MGHDK and CDR2 SYGVNS come from the germline V gene. This CDR3 contains 15 residues. With 6 bases removed from V and 2 bases from J, the gap between germline ends came to 16 bases.

A single count supports this clone. V and J are TRBV6-5 and TRBJ1-3; 10 bases are shared with TRBD1. The CDR3 covers 16 residues. V shed 0 bases and J 8 bases; nucleotides not matched to a gene: 7. In germline, CDR1 is MNHEY, CDR2 SVGAGI. The CDR3 DNA reads as TGTGCCAGCAGTTACTCGCCCGGACAGGGGGAGGACACCATATATTTT. This translates into CASSYSPGQGEDTIYF.

The rearrangement joins TRBV13 to TRBJ2-3, with 10 bases aligning to TRBD2. Germline assignment: CDR1 PRHDT and CDR2 FYEKMQ (reference sequence). J gave up 4 bases and V 7 bases, and 11 bases lay outside the gene matches. The CDR3 extends over 16 amino acids. In DNA, the CDR3 is TGTGCCAGCAACCCGGAGGCTAGCGGGAGTTCAGATACGCAGTATTTT. Residues: CASNPEASGSSDTQYF.

The V call is TRBV9, the J call TRBJ2-1; D tentatively fits TRBD1 or TRBD2 (5 bases each). The V gene lost 2 bases and the J gene lost 6 bases, with 15 bases spanning the gap. The V gene's germline CDR1 is SGDLS and CDR2 YYNGEE. This CDR3 has 15 amino acids. The CDR3 bases are TGTGCCAGCAGCGTTGGGACCCTCGGTAGCAATGAGCAGTTCTTC. This codes for CASSVGTLGSNEQFF.

This clone was seen only once. V is TRBV30 and J is TRBJ2-3; TRBD2 matches at 7 bases. The V gene end was trimmed by 7 bases and the J gene end by 9 bases; junction bases not matched to a gene: 4. CDR1 is GTSNPN, CDR2 SVGIG, per germline (reference sequence). The length of the CDR3 is 10 residues. This CDR3 reads CALGLPTQYF. CDR3 nucleotides: TGTGCCTTGGGACTACCAACGCAGTATTTT.

This rearrangement joins TRBV30 to TRBJ2-7; D possibly matches TRBD1 or TRBD2 (5 bases each). Trimming took off 3 bases at V and 0 bases at J, with 12 bases between the two ends. The germline gives CDR1 GTSNPN, CDR2 SVGIG (reference sequence). The CDR3 loop spans 14 amino acids. The CDR3 sequence is CAWRGRDRSYEQYF. CDR3 DNA sequence: TGTGCCTGGAGGGGCCGGGACCGCTCCTACGAGCAGTACTTC. The entire variable domain, with the rest obtained from reference TRBV30 and TRBJ2-7, is as follows: SQTIHQWPATLVQPVGSPLSLECTVEGTSNPNLYWYRQAAGRGLQLLFYSVGIGQISSEVPQNLSASRPQDRQFILSSKKLLLSDSGFYLCAWRGRDRSYEQYFGPGTRLTVT.

V is TRBV29-1 and J is TRBJ2-5; TRBD1 might be the D (6 bases). V was cut by 4 bases and J by 3 bases, with 12 bases left in between. The CDR3 runs 13 residues. Germline CDR1 and CDR2: SQVTM and ANQGSEA. This CDR3 is CSVARTAEETQYF. In DNA form, the CDR3 reads TGCAGCGTTGCCCGGACAGCCGAAGAGACCCAGTACTTC.

As DNA, the CDR3 is TGTGCCAGCAGTCCTCGGGGCAGGGGATCCTACAATGAGCAGTTCTTC. This codes for CASSPRGRGSYNEQFF. The chain joins TRBV27 to TRBJ2-1; maybe TRBD1 (6 bases). Looked up from germline, CDR1 is MNHEY and CDR2 is SMNVEV (reference sequence). The V end was cut by 5 bases, the J end by 1 base, with 15 bases between. There are 16 residues in the CDR3.